A single T cell receptor (beta chain) is shown here with its context. What antigen it recognizes has not been identified. No much larger clone is present one base from it, and per-base qualities are unavailable. The trim is 7 bases for V and 1 base for J, with a gap of 8 bases between the germline ends. CDR1 and CDR2 are read off the germline V gene as SNHLY and FYNNEI. The CDR3 runs 13 residues from the cysteine to the phenylalanine. Kept here is only the CDR3 DNA, which spans 39 bases and is read in frame from base 1. The data belong to a study of T cell repertoires in cytomegalovirus infection (dated by TCRdb to between 2017 and 2020). Background for the entire study: Recently identified HLA-C-restricted CMV epitopes, whose presentation resists viral immunomodulation, were targeted by peptide stimulations together with well-studied HLA-B-restricted epitopes. Donor HLA type was relevant to the analysis, because carriage of CMV infection together with the matching HLA type was indicated by public TCR beta signatures. Findings and caveats that apply to the study as a whole: Cumulative frequency of public TCR beta family members discriminated carriers of CMV infection plus the relevant HLA type in this cohort and an independent roughly 340-donor cohort. The ex vivo response was dominated by HLA-C-restricted CMV-specific TCR beta clonotypes, which also provided the single most frequent clonotype in two of eight donors.

The sequencing machine was an Illumina HiSeq 1500. Through fastp at Q25 and MiXCR, TCRdb rebuilt clones from the public reads, retaining in-frame beta chains. Each entry is one CDR3 protein sequence, shown with its most common DNA and genes. This sample has hundreds of thousands of distinct CDR3 sequences in its table, and about 39% of those were observed once. About 45% of the sample is held by the ten biggest clonotypes. This specimen's treatment or condition label, per the study, means: in vitro stimulation with specific CMV peptide epitopes to enrich CMV-specific T cells. Here the sequenced sample was cultured PBMCs, taken from culture after CMV antigen stimulation. The sequence derives from a human donor in good health (CMV status not recorded). Some clones in this sample may be carry-over from other donors' samples. The rearranged segments are TRBV2 and TRBJ1-5, with TRBD1 tentatively as D gene (5 bases match). At the DNA level, the sequence is TGTGCCAGCACAGGGACGAGCAATCAGCCCCAGCATTTT. Its product reads: CASTGTSNQPQHF.